This T cell receptor beta chain came from a study of blood T cell repertoires in COVID-19. CDR3 length: 17 amino acids. Germline V gene data show CDR1 as MDHEN and CDR2 as SYDVKM. V was trimmed by 5 bases and J by 0 bases, leaving 19 bases between them. Profiling relied on immunoSEQ multiplex PCR, and the TCRdb table lists in-frame clones only, not all of them. The table shows 99,000 or so clones, with approximately 80% occurring only once. This clone appeared a single time. The source of this sequence is a man older than 75 with acute or convalescent COVID-19. Sequenced input: peripheral blood. The chain uses TRBV28 and TRBJ1-2; D may be TRBD1 (5 bases). The CDR3 here is CASSPVYQGAANYGYTF. Here the CDR3 DNA reads TGTGCCAGCAGTCCAGTATACCAGGGTGCCGCTAACTATGGCTACACCTTC.